The T cell receptor (beta chain) described here comes from a study of blood T cell repertoires in COVID-19. Study summary: Whether acute or convalescent, the COVID-19 samples came from the United States, Italy and Spain. Sources were T cells, B-cell-depleted T cells, or PBMCs; the material itself was cDNA or gDNA.

V lost 3 bases, J lost 7 bases, and 11 bases stayed unmatched. CDR3 length equals 16 residues. Germline V lookup: CDR1 SGHKS, CDR2 YYEKEE (reference sequence). In the study's own analysis: Cell counts per sample came from amplifying reference gene primers. This table comes from immunoSEQ multiplex PCR, and its TCRdb copy is limited to in-frame clones, with some not included. V and J calls and clone size are those listed in that table; D and trimming were worked out from the DNA. Among fewer than 45,000 clones, around 85% were seen once, and the ten largest hold about a third. Material: peripheral blood. V and J are TRBV5-5 and TRBJ2-2; 8 nucleotides line up with TRBD2. The sequence derives from a woman older than 75 with acute or convalescent COVID-19. This CDR3 is CASSWSSGSSGGELFF. CDR3 nucleotides: TGTGCCAGCAGCTGGTCCAGCGGGAGTTCTGGCGGGGAGCTGTTTTTT.